This T cell receptor beta chain was captured in a study of T-cell reconstitution after alpha-beta-depleted transplantation in children. Study results and limitations: Where some patients showed high TCRbeta diversity at day 60, it came from recipient T cells and thymic progenitors that had survived. T-cell numbers and diversity, one year after transplant, stemmed largely from T cells that were newly produced. After transplant, at about two months, alpha-beta T cells were reportedly derived from several hundred expanded graft clones.

About this clonotype: Its antigen remains unknown.

V lost 7 bases and J lost 6, with 15 bases in between. The germline V gene has CDR1 SQVTM and CDR2 ANQGSEA. The CDR3 runs 12 residues. Preparation of the TCRbeta library involved a method that used unique molecular identifiers. TCRdb recomputed calls from the PCR reads with MiXCR, one row per CDR3 protein. The sample contains approximately 130,000 distinct CDR3 sequences, approximately 8.7% of which appear only once. Sample: PBMCs, mostly from graft donor cells, taken 180 days after TCRalphabeta/CD19-depleted stem cell transplant. The V call is TRBV29-1, the J call TRBJ1-2; tentative D call: TRBD1 (6 bases). This clonotype was sampled from a girl under three years old who had a stem cell transplant for combined immunodeficiency, so the T cells may come from the graft donor. The CDR3 region has the DNA TGCAGCGCCGGCTACAGGGTCGATGGCTACACCTTC. Its protein is CSAGYRVDGYTF.